This T cell receptor (beta chain) was profiled in a study of cytomegalovirus exposure and HLA in healthy donors. The study ran its PCR with 60 Vbeta and 13 Jbeta primers. Assay: immunoSEQ multiplex PCR; the TCRdb copy retains only in-frame clones and omits some. Counted here are approximately 140,000 clones, around 85% occurring once; the ten biggest clones make up approximately 1.7%. In regard to this clone: The antigen is undetermined.

Whole-study findings and limits: A later examination showed that TCR association rates differed by HLA locus, with DRB1 most and HLA-C fewest. Highly shared variants forming one cluster were likely a sequencing artifact.

The TCR originated in a boy between 10 and 17 years old in good health and CMV-seronegative. Input material: PBMCs.

DNA for the CDR3: TGTGCCAGCAGTGACTTTGGGGGGGCCGTCAATGAGCAGTTCTTC. Protein product: CASSDFGGAVNEQFF. This sequence joins TRBV6-4 and TRBJ2-1; maybe TRBD2 (7 bases). Trimming shortened V by 1 base and J by 6 bases, and 13 bases separated the two germline ends. The CDR3 runs 15 residues. Germline values: CDR1 MRHNA, CDR2 SNTAGT.